This entry concerns a single T cell receptor (beta chain). Its antigen is as yet unknown. This sample stems from a study of cytomegalovirus exposure and HLA in healthy donors. Study observations and caveats: Most TCR sequences were rare, but some public TCRs occurred in many donors. Clonal expansion was found to be greater in HLA-associated TCR beta chains than in equally common others in a later analysis. It was reported that the classifier diagnosed cytomegalovirus status with high specificity and sensitivity in both the original and validation cohorts. A missense DCLRE1C variant was associated with V- and J-gene trimming of TCR beta chains in a later analysis, and an independent cohort replicated the association.

In germline, CDR1 is SGHRS, CDR2 YFSETQ. The ends were cut back, 1 base at V and 5 bases at J, with 10 bases in the middle. The CDR3 is made up of 14 amino acids. Amplification used 60 Vbeta primers and 13 Jbeta primers. Using immunoSEQ multiplex PCR, the repertoire was profiled, and TCRdb retains in-frame clones only, with some absent. The sample has around 51,000 clones. This TCR derives from a woman aged 40 to 50 in good health and CMV-seronegative. Material: PBMCs. This chain links TRBV5-1 with TRBJ2-1; tentatively, D is TRBD1 (5 bases). In DNA form, the CDR3 reads TGCGCCAGCAGCTTGACAGGTACACACAATGAGCAGTTCTTC. This gives the protein CASSLTGTHNEQFF.